Given below is one T cell receptor (beta chain) in context. Its antigen remains unidentified. The method behind the library was the immunoSEQ multiplex PCR assay. The multiplex PCR relied on a mix of 60 forward primers for TCR Vbeta segments and 13 reverse primers for TCR Jbeta segments. A multiplex PCR assay on genomic DNA amplified the CDR3 region of rearranged TCR beta genes. The amplified TCR beta libraries were sequenced on the Illumina HiSeq System as 87-base-pair reads. The study's processing was this. Across the 500 to 750 repertoires, a later analysis counted 75 million to 90 million unique TCR beta chains, some 11 million of which were shared by at least two donors. A nearest-neighbor algorithm error-corrected the raw reads and collapsed the reads into unique sequences, merging closely related sequences to remove PCR and sequencing errors. V, D and J gene segments were assigned by aligning CDR3 sequences to IMGT reference sequences. For a sequence to be retained, a match of at least six nucleotides was required to both a V gene segment and a J gene segment. Rearrangements were classified as productive when the CDR3 lacked stop codons and remained in frame with V and J, and all other rearrangements were classified as non-productive. CDR3 was defined according to IMGT convention as the region running from the second conserved V-encoded cysteine to the conserved J-encoded phenylalanine. The earlier analysis of about 610 of the donors excluded any sequence lacking an unambiguous match to a single V gene segment. An earlier analysis of several hundred of the donors classified V segments as functional when productive rearrangements were above 56.7% and as segregating when the standard deviation between donors was above 5%. A statistical classification framework was developed to diagnose cytomegalovirus status using the catalog of TCR beta chain sequences. In a later analysis, TCR nucleotide sequences were compared against IMGT/GENE-DB human TR gene sequences so that V and J genes could be assigned. The TCRdist pipeline was used in a later analysis to assign CDR3 sequences and most-parsimonious VDJ recombination scenarios. In a later analysis, every TCR beta chain was defined by the combination of its CDR3 amino acid sequence and its V-gene family, and reads without a unique V-gene family were dropped. In a later analysis, 500 to 650 highly shared, low-generation-probability nucleotide sequences were removed to address suspected cross-contamination and a sequencing artifact. In a later analysis, a clonal expansion index for each public chain was calculated from normalized within-repertoire ranks of inferred template counts. Generation probabilities in a later analysis came from a VDJ recombination model fitted to out-of-frame rearrangements, and those results were checked against IGoR. A later analysis scored TCR-TCR, TCR-HLA and TCR-CMV co-occurrence with hypergeometric tests, applying a repertoire-size bias correction to TCR pairs. In a later analysis, false discovery rates were estimated by permuting HLA or CMV assignments 20 times. A later analysis grouped co-occurring TCRs with DBSCAN, adding TCRdist sequence similarity when clustering within HLA-allele-positive subsets. Repertoires with fewer than 30,000 or more than 120,000 public chains were left out of co-occurrence clustering, as were a handful of repertoires with anomalous nucleotide sharing. TCRdb carries this immuneACCESS record with in-frame sequences only. Its versions omit some clonotypes, under half of them owing to an unresolved V gene in the studies checked, with the rest unexplained. V and J calls plus clone size are reproduced from that table; the DNA served to infer D and trimming. The table for this sample lists approximately 130,000 clones. The ten largest make up 1.5% to 2% of the sample.

The data belong to a study of cytomegalovirus exposure and HLA in healthy donors (dated by TCRdb to 2016 to 2017). As for the study more broadly: An earlier analysis of about 530 of the donors reported over 250 Gb of sequence data and 95 million to 130 million unique TCR beta sequences obtained from about 179 million T cells. A later genetic analysis used genome-wide SNP genotypes for 398 of the 666 donors, treating that subset as a discovery cohort. The number of typed donors differed by locus: about 620-640 for A, B, C, DRB1 and DQB1; 522 for DQA1; 600 to 610 for DPA1; and 400 to 480 for DPB1. Of the approximately 400 genotyped donors, around 81% fell in the genetic ancestry cluster associated with self-reported Caucasian donors. The study combined high-throughput TCR immunosequencing, statistical association of individual TCRs with disease status, and machine learning to predict cytomegalovirus infection status. In addition to the first cohort of approximately 650 subjects, a separate validation cohort of 120 different subjects was used. The aim of the study was to test whether cataloging public T cell receptors could identify signatures of past pathogen exposure. In a later analysis, previously published TCR beta repertoires from fewer than 750 donors were re-analyzed and high-resolution HLA genotyping was added so that TCR occurrence patterns could be studied. Because of strong linkage in the cohort, roughly five DR-DQ haplotypes were treated as single units for association and clustering. The study profiled the T cell repertoires of under 850 subjects by immunosequencing and related them to cytomegalovirus serostatus. In the later analysis, no new phenotypic data were used to find candidate immune exposures; instead, reliance was placed on TCR beta sequences and their occurrence across donors. All discovery cohort repertoires had been generated using a single sequencing platform. Around 330 gigabases of sequencing data and around 80 million unique TCR sequences made up an early release that covered approximately 620 HLA-typed donors. Among over 350 genotyped donors of the cohort, an average of around 240,000 unique TCR beta nucleotide sequences were sequenced per donor, roughly 18% of them non-productive. An earlier analysis of approximately 630 of the donors applied high-throughput TCR beta sequencing to assess whether each TCR beta V gene segment acted as functional or pseudogenic. Donor age, sex, ethnicity and CMV serostatus were compiled alongside the repertoire data. HLA typing covered class I and class II loci at four-digit resolution.

Here is what the overall study found, with its caveats: According to the authors, the approach could potentially be generalized to other disease states and immunological phenotypes. In this cohort, only TCR beta chains were sequenced, and detectable features were limited by the absence of alpha or paired-chain data. Linkage disequilibrium might explain the correlated functional status among segregating V segments, but an unknown experimental factor could not be ruled out. Roughly uniform sequencing depth across donors was assumed in presence/absence analyses, although this assumption may not hold. According to a later genetic analysis, donors in an Asian-associated ancestry cluster had fewer N-insertions in productive TCRs than the approximately 650-donor mean. The study listed 150 to 200 TCR beta chains as associated with cytomegalovirus. An earlier analysis of 587 of the donors showed that most TCR beta V segments appeared in productive rearrangements either about 87% or about 30% of the time, which broadly matched IMGT annotations. Most TCR sequences were seen in very few donors, while some public TCRs were found in many individuals. In vitro tests confirmed that a few of the cytomegalovirus-associated TCR beta chains recognize cytomegalovirus antigens. Immune exposure information for the cohort was limited to CMV serostatus. A later analysis found that HLA-associated TCR beta chains were more clonally expanded and had lower generation probabilities than equally common non-associated chains. A cluster of highly shared sequence variants was judged likely to be a technical artifact of the sequencing pipeline. In a later analysis, the rate of TCR association differed among HLA loci, with DRB1 alleles having the most associated TCRs and HLA-C alleles having the fewest. According to a later analysis, parvovirus B19, influenza, CMV and Epstein-Barr virus appeared linked to several top co-occurrence clusters. Assigning TCR associations to individual alleles was difficult when HLA alleles, especially DR and DQ, strongly co-occurred. Most CMV-associated TCR beta chains appeared to be HLA-restricted in a later analysis, and the HLA associations seemed to be driven largely by CMV exposure. The classifier was reported to diagnose cytomegalovirus status with high specificity and sensitivity in both the original and validation cohorts. V-gene and J-gene trimming of TCR beta chains was associated with a missense DCLRE1C variant in a later genetic analysis, and the association was replicated in an independent cohort. A later analysis associated approximately 17,000 TCR beta sequences with specific HLA alleles at a false discovery rate of 0.05. Because some donors lacked HLA typing at each locus, the association tests relied only on the typed subset. Some IMGT-functional V segments, including TRBV6-2 and TRBV6-3, could not be distinguished by the 87-base-pair reads and were therefore excluded. A further reported finding was that TCR beta sequences accurately predicted the HLA-A and HLA-B alleles for most subjects in the first cohort. The earlier analysis of a few hundred of the donors excluded over 15 rarely observed V segments, including chromosome 9 orphons, because counts were too low.

The germline ends are 15 bases apart after V is trimmed by 9 bases and J by 0 bases. According to the germline V gene, CDR1 reads MDHEN and CDR2 reads SYDVKM. Reading from cysteine to phenylalanine, the CDR3 counts 16 amino acids. Only CDR3 DNA remains: 48 bases, in frame from the first base. The cohort was made up of 650 to 700 healthy bone marrow donors. At the time of sampling, every cohort member was nominally healthy, though immune exposures that went unrecorded were likely present. The donor was CMV seronegative and belonged to the group of 352 seronegative cohort members. A peripheral blood sample was collected from each donor, and TCR beta sequencing was performed on peripheral blood mononuclear cells. Genomic DNA extraction from the blood cell samples was performed with the Qiagen DNeasy Blood Extraction Kit.

Sequencing was carried out using PBMCs. The chain was built from TRBV28 and TRBJ1-6; TRBD1 is a weak D gene call, 6 bases matching. This TCR was sampled from a woman aged 60-75 years in good health and CMV-seronegative. The base sequence is TGTGCCAGTTCCGGGGGGGCTGGCTCCTATAATTCACCCCTCCACTTT. This encodes CASSGGAGSYNSPLHF.